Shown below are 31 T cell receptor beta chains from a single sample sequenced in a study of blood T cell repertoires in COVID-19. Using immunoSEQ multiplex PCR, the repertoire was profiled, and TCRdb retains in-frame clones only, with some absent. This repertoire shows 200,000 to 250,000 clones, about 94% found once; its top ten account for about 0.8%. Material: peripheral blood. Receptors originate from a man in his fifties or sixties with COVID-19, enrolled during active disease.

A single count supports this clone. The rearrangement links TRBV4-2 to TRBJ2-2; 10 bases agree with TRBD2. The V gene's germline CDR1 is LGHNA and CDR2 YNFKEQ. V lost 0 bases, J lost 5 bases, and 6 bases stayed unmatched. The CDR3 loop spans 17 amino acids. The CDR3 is CASSQDSSGRGTGELFF. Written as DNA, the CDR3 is TGTGCCAGCAGCCAAGATTCTAGCGGGAGAGGTACCGGGGAGCTGTTTTTT.

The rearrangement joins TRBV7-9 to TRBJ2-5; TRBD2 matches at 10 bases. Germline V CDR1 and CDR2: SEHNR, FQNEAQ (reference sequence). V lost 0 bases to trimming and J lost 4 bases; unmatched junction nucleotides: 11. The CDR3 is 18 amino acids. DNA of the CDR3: TGTGCCAGCAGCTTAGCGCGAAGGACTAGCGGTCCGAGAGAGACCCAGTACTTC. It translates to CASSLARRTSGPRETQYF.

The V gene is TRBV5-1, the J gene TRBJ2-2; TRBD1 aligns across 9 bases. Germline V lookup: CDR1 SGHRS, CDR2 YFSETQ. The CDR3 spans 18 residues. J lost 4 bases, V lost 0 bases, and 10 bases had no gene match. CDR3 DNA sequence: TGCGCCAGCAGCTTGGCCGGGACAGGGTTCCAGGGCACCGGGGAGCTGTTTTTT. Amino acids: CASSLAGTGFQGTGELFF.

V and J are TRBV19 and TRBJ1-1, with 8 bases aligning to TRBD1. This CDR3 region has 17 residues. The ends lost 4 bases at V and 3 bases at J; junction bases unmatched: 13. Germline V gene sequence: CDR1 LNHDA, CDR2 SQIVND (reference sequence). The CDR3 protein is CASSTDRVPVEDTEAFF. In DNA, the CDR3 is TGTGCCAGTAGTACGGACAGGGTCCCCGTTGAGGACACTGAAGCTTTCTTT. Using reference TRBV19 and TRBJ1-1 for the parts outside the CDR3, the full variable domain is DGGITQSPKYLFRKEGQNVTLSCEQNLNHDAMYWYRQDPGQGLRLIYYSQIVNDFQKGDIAEGYSVSREKKESFPLTVTSAQKNPTAFYLCASSTDRVPVEDTEAFFGQGTRLTVV.

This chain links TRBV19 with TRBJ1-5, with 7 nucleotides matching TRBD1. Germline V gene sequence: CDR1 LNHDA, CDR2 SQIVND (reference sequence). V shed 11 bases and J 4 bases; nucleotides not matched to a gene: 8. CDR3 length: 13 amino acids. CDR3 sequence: CAGRDRANQPQHF. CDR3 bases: TGTGCCGGCCGAGACAGGGCAAATCAGCCCCAGCATTTT.

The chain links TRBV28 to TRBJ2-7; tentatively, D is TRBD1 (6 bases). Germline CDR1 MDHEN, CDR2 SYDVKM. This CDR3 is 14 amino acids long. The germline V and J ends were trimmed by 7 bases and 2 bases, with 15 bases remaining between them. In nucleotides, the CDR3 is TGTGCCAGCAACACCGGACAGACGACCTACGAGCAGTACTTC. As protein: CASNTGQTTYEQYF.

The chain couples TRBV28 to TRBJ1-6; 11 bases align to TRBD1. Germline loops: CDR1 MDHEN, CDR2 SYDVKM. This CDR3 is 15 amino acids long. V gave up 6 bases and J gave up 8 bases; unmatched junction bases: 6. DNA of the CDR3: TGTGCCAGCAGAACACGGACAGGGGGCTATTCACCCCTCCACTTT. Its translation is CASRTRTGGYSPLHF.

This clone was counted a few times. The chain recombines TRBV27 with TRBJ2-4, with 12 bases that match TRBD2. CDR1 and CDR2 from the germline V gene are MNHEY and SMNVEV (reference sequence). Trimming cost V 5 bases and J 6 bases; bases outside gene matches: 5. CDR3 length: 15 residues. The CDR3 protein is CASSPLAGGGNIQYF. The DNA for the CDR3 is TGTGCCAGCAGTCCTCTAGCGGGAGGGGGAAACATTCAGTACTTC.

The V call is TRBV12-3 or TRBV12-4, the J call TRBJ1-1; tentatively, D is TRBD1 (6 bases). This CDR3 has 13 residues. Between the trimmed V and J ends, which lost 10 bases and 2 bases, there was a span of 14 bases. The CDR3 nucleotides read TGTGCCACCCATAACAGGGCAAACACTGAAGCTTTCTTT. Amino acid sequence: CATHNRANTEAFF.

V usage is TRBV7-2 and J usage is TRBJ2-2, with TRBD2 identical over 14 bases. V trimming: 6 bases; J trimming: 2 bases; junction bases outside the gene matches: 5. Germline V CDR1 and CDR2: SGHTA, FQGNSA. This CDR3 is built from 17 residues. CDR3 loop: CASRGTSGGSNTGELFF. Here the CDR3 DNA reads TGTGCCAGCAGGGGGACTAGCGGGGGATCAAACACCGGGGAGCTGTTTTTT.

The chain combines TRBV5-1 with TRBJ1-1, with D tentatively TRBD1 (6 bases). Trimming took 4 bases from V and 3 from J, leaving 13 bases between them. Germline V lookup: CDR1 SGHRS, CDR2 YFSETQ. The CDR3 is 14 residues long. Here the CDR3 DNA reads TGCGCCAGCAGCCTAGGGGGTCTTGACACTGAAGCTTTCTTT. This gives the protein CASSLGGLDTEAFF.

CDR3 bases: TGTGCCAGCAGCCAAGTACATAGCGGGAAGAGCCTAGGCGGGGAGCTGTTTTTT. This encodes CASSQVHSGKSLGGELFF. The chain recombines TRBV3-1 (or the pseudogene TRBV3-2) with TRBJ2-2, with TRBD2 identical over 8 bases. The CDR3 has 18 amino acids. After removal of 1 base from V and 7 bases from J, the junction contained 14 bases not matched to a gene. The germline V gene encodes CDR1 LGHDT and CDR2 YNNKEL (reference sequence).

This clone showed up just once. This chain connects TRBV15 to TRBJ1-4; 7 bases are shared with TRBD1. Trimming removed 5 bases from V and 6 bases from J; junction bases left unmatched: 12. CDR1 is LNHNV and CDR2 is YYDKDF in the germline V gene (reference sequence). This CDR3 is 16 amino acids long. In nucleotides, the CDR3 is TGTGCCACCAGCGAGACAGGGAAACTTTTATATGAAAAACTGTTTTTT. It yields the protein CATSETGKLLYEKLFF.

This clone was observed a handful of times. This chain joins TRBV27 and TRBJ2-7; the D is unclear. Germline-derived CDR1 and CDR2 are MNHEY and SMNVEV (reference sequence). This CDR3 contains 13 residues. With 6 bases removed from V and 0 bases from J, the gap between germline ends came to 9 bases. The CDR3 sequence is CASSSGSSYEQYF. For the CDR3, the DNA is TGTGCCAGCAGCTCCGGGTCCTCCTACGAGCAGTACTTC.

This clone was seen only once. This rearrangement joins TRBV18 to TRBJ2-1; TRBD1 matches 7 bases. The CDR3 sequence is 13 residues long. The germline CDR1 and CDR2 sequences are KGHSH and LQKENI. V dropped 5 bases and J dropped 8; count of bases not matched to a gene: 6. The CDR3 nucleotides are TGTGCCAGCTCATCGCGACAGGGCGATGAGCAGTTCTTC. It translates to CASSSRQGDEQFF.

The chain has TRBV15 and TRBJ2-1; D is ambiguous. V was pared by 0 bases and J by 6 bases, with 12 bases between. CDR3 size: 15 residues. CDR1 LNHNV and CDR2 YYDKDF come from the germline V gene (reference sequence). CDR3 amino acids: CATSRDSPRVNEQFF. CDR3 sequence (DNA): TGTGCCACCAGCAGAGATAGCCCTCGTGTCAATGAGCAGTTCTTC.

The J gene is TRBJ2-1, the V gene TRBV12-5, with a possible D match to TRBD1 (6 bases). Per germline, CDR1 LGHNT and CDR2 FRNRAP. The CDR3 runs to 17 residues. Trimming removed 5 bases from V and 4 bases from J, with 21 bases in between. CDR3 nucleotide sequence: TGTGCTAGTGGTGCCGGACAGTCCTCTAAGGGGTACAATGAGCAGTTCTTC. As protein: CASGAGQSSKGYNEQFF.

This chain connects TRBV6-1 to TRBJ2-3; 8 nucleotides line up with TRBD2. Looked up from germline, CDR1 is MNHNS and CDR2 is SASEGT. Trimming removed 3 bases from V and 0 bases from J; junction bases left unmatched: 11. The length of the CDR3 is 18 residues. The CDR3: CASSENSGEGSSTDTQYF. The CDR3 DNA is TGTGCCAGCAGTGAGAATAGCGGGGAGGGATCTAGCACAGATACGCAGTATTTT.

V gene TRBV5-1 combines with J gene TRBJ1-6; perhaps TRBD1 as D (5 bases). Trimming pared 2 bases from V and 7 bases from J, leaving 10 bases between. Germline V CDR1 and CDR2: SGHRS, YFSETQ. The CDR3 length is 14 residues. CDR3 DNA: TGCGCCAGCAGCTTAGACGGACACAATTCACCCCTCCACTTT. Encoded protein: CASSLDGHNSPLHF.

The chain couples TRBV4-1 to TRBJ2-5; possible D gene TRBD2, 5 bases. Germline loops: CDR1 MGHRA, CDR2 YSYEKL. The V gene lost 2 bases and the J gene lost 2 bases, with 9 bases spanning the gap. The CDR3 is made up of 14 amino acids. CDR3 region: CASSQTSTQETQYF. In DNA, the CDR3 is TGCGCCAGCAGCCAAACTAGTACTCAAGAGACCCAGTACTTC.

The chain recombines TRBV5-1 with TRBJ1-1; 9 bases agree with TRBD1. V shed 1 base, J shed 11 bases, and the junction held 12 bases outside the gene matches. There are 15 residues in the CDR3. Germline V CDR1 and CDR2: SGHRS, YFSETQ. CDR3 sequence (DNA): TGCGCCAGCAGCTTGTCGGGACAGGGCAATAGATTGGCTTTCTTT. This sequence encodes CASSLSGQGNRLAFF.

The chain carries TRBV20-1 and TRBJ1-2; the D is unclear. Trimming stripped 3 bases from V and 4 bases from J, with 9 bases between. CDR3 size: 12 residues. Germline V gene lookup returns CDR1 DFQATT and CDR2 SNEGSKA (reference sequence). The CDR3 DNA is TGCAGTGCTAGTCAACCGGTCTATGGCTACACCTTC. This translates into CSASQPVYGYTF.

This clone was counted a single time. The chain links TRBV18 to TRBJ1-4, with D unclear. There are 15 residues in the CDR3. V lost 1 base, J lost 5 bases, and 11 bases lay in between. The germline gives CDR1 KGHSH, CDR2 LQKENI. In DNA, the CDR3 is TGTGCCAGCTCACCACGGTCACAGTTGAATGAAAAACTGTTTTTT. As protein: CASSPRSQLNEKLFF.

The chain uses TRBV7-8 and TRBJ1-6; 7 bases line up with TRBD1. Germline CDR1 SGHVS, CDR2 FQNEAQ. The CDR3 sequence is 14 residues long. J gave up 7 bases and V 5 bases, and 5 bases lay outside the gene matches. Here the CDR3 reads CASSPAGGNSPLHF. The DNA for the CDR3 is TGTGCCAGCAGCCCCGCAGGGGGGAATTCACCCCTCCACTTT.

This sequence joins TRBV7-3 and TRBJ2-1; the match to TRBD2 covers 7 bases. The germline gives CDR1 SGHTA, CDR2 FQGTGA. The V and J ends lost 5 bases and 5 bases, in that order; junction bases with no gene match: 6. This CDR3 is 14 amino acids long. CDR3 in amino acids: CASSLGGSHNEQFF. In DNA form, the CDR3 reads TGTGCCAGCAGCCTCGGGGGGTCTCACAATGAGCAGTTCTTC. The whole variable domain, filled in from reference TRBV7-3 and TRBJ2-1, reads GAGVSQTPSNKVTEKGKYVELRCDPISGHTALYWYRQSLGQGPEFLIYFQGTGAADDSGLPNDRFFAVRPEGSVSTLKIQRTERGDSAVYLCASSLGGSHNEQFFGPGTRLTVL.

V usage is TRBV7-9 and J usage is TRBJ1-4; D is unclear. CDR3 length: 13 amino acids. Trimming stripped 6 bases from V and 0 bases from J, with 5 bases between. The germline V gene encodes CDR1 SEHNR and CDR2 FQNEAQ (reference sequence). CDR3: CASSRPTNEKLFF. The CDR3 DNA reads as TGTGCCAGCAGTCGTCCAACTAATGAAAAACTGTTTTTT.

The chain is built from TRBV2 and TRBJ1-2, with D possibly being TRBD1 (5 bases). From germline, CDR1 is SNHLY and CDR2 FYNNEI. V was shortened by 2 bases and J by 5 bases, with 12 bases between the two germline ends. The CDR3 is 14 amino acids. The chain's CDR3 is CASSEQGGRYGYTF. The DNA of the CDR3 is TGTGCCAGCAGTGAACAGGGTGGGAGGTATGGCTACACCTTC.

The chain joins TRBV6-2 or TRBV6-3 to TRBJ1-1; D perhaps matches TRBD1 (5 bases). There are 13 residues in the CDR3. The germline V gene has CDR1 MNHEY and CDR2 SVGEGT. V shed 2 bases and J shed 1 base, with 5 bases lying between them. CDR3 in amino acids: CASSYQGNTEAFF. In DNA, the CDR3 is TGTGCCAGCAGTTACCAGGGGAACACTGAAGCTTTCTTT.

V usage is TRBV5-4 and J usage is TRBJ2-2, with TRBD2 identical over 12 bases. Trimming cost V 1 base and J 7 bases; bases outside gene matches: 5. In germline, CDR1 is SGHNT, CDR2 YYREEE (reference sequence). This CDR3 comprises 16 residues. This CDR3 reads CASSLPLAGGGGELFF. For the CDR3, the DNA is TGTGCCAGCAGCTTGCCACTAGCGGGAGGAGGCGGGGAGCTGTTTTTT.

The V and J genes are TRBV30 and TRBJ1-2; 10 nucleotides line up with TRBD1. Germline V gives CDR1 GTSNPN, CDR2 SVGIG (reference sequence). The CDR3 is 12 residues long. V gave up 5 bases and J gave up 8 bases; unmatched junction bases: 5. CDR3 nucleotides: TGTGCCTGGGACGGGACAGGGGCCGGCTACACCTTC. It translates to CAWDGTGAGYTF.

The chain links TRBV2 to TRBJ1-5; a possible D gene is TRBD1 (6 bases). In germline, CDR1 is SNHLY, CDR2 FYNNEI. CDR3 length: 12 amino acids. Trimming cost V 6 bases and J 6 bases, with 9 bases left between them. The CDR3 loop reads CASSNRVQPQHF. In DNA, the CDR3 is TGTGCCAGCAGCAACAGGGTTCAGCCCCAGCATTTT. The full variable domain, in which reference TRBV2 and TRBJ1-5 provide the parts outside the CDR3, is EPEVTQTPSHQVTQMGQEVILRCVPISNHLYFYWYRQILGQKVEFLVSFYNNEISEKSEIFDDQFSVERPDGSNFTLKIRSTKLEDSAMYFCASSNRVQPQHFGDGTRLSIL.